This T cell receptor (beta chain) was profiled in a study of control samples from healthy donors and cancer patients. This CDR3 contains 13 residues. Trimming cost V 0 bases and J 5 bases, with 7 bases left between them. Germline CDR1 reads LNHNV; CDR2 reads YYDKDF (reference sequence). TCRdb's copy holds only in-frame clones and misses some; the assay was immunoSEQ multiplex PCR. Of some 200,000 clones listed, 91% were seen once; the top ten hold more than 1.3%. Sequencing was carried out using blood. The chain has TRBV15 and TRBJ2-5, with D unresolved. The sequence derives from a woman aged 25 to 45 in good health. CDR3 sequence reads: CATSREGSETQYF. The CDR3 bases are TGTGCCACCAGCAGAGAGGGATCTGAGACCCAGTACTTC.